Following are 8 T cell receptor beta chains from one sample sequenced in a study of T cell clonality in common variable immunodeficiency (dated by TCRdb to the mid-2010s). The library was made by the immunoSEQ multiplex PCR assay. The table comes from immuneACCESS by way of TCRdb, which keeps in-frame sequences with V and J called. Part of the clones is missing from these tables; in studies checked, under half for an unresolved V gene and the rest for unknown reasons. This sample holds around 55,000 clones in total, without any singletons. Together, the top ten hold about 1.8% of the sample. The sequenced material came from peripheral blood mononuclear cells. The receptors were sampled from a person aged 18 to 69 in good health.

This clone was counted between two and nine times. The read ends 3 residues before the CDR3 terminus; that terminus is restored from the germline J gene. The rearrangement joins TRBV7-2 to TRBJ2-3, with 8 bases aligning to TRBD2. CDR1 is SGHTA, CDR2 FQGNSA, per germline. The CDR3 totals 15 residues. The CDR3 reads CASSPPGTRKETQYF. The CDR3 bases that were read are TGTGCCAGCAGCCCCCCCGGGACTAGAAAAGAGACG.

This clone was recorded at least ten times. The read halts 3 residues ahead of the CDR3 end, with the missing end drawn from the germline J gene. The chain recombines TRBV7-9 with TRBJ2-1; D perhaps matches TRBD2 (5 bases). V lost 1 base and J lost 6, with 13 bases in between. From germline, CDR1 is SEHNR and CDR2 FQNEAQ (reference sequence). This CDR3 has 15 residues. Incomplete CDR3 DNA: TGTGCCAGCAGCTTAGGAGGGCGGGCACCCAATGAG. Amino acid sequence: CASSLGGRAPNE. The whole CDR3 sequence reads CASSLGGRAPNEQFF. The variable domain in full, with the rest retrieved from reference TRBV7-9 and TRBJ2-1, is DTGVSQNPRHKITKRGQNVTFRCDPISEHNRLYWYRQTLGQGPEFLTYFQNEAQLEKSRLLSDRFSAERPKGSFSTLEIQRTEQGDSAMYLCASSLGGRAPNEQFFGPGTRLTVL.

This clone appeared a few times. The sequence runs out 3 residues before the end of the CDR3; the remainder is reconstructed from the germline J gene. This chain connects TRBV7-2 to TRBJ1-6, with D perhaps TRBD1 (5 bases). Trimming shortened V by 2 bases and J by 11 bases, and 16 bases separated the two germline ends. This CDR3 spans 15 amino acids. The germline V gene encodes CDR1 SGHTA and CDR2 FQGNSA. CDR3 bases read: TGTGCCAGCAGCTTAACCCGGGGGGGGGTAGCACCC. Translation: CASSLTRGGVAP. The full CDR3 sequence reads CASSLTRGGVAPLHF. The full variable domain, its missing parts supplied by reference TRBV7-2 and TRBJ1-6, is GAGVSQSPSNKVTEKGKDVELRCDPISGHTALYWYRQSLGQGLEFLIYFQGNSAPDKSGLPSDRFSAERTGGSVSTLTIQRTQQEDSAVYLCASSLTRGGVAPLHFGNGTRLTVT.

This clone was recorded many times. CDR3 loop: CASSWHRGEGKLFF. Partial CDR3 DNA: TGTGCCAGCAGCTGGCACAGGGGAGAGGGAAAA. This sequence joins TRBV7-4 and TRBJ1-4; 7 nucleotides agree with TRBD1. Coverage ceases 3 residues before the CDR3 finishes, and the germline J gene fills in the end. The germline gives CDR1 SGHVT, CDR2 SQSDAQ. V lost 4 bases and J lost 10; bases outside the gene matches: 9. The CDR3 runs 14 residues. Full variable domain (missing parts from reference TRBV7-4 and TRBJ1-4): GAGVSQSPRYKVAKRGRDVALRCDSISGHVTLYWYRQTLGQGSEVLTYSQSDAQRDKSGRPSGRFSAERPERSVSTLKIQRTEQGDSAVYLCASSWHRGEGKLFFGSGTQLSVL.

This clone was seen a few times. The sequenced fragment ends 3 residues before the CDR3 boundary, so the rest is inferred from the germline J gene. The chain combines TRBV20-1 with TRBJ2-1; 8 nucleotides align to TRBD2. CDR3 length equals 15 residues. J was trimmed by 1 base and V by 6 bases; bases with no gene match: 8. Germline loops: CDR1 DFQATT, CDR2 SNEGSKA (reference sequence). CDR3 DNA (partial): TGCAGTGCCCCCCCGGGGGGGCGATCCTACAATGAG. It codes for CSAPPGGRSYNE. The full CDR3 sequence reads CSAPPGGRSYNEQFF.

The chain's CDR3 is CSARPNRGADQPQHF. The DNA read from the CDR3 is TGCAGTGCCCGACCGAATCGGGGGGCAGATCAGCCC. The chain uses TRBV20-1 and TRBJ1-5, with a possible D match to TRBD1 (6 bases). The CDR3 extends 3 residues past the end of the read, so its final part is completed from the germline J gene. CDR3 size: 15 residues. V was shortened by 6 bases and J by 5 bases, with 20 bases between the two germline ends. Germline-derived CDR1 and CDR2 are DFQATT and SNEGSKA (reference sequence).

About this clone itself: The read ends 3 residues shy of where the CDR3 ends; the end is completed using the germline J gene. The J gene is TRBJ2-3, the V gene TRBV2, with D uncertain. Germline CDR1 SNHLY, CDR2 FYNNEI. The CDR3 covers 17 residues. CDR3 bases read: TGTGCCAGCAGCGACCGTTTTAAGCGCAAAACGCAAGAGACG. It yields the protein CASSDRFKRKTQET. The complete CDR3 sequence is CASSDRFKRKTQETQYF.

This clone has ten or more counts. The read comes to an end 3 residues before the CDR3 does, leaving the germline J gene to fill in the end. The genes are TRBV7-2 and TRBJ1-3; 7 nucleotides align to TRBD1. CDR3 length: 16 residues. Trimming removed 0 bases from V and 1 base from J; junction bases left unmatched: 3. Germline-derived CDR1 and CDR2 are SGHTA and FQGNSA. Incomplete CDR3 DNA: TGTGCCAGCAGCTTAGCCGGGACAGCATCTGGAAACACC. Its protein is CASSLAGTASGNT. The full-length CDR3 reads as CASSLAGTASGNTIYF.